This TCR beta chain comes out of a study of blood T cell repertoires in COVID-19. For the study at large: From the United States, Italy and Spain came samples of acute and convalescent COVID-19.

Germline loops: CDR1 SGHTA, CDR2 FQGNSA. CDR3 length equals 15 residues. The V segment lost 5 bases and the J segment 8 bases; nucleotides outside the gene matches: 11. TCRdb's table, derived via immunoSEQ multiplex PCR, lists solely in-frame clones and lacks some. The sample consists of fewer than 350,000 clones, around 90% of them appearing once. Sequencing input: peripheral blood. The V and J genes are TRBV7-2 and TRBJ1-2, with 10 bases aligning to TRBD1. The receptor was derived from a woman aged 60 to 75 with COVID-19, enrolled during active disease. CDR3: CASSPQGTGEAGYTF. CDR3 nucleotide sequence: TGTGCCAGCAGCCCCCAAGGGACAGGGGAGGCGGGCTACACCTTC.